This record covers a single T cell receptor (beta chain). The source of the sample is a study of regulatory T cells in long-lasting Graves disease. Looked up from germline, CDR1 is SGHTA and CDR2 is FQGNSA. The V gene end was trimmed by 1 base and the J gene end by 0 bases; junction bases not matched to a gene: 2. The CDR3 has 17 amino acids. Documented time point: newly diagnosed GD, antithyroid drugs for less than 3 months. PBMCs provided the RNA from which the TCR library was made. Investigators prepared the TCR beta libraries by applying iRepertoire HTBI primers and Arm-PCR of CDR3 regions. TCRdb re-called the multiplex PCR reads with MiXCR, one entry per CDR3 protein. The data hold around 250,000 distinct CDR3 sequences, with around 21% observed a single time.

The material was peripheral blood mononuclear cells (PBMCs), obtained at new diagnosis, from a patient treated with antithyroid drugs. The V gene is TRBV7-2, the J gene TRBJ2-3; 12 nucleotides line up with TRBD2. The sequence was collected from a female donor with Graves disease. The CDR3: CASSLGTSGASTDTQYF. In DNA, the CDR3 is TGTGCCAGCAGCTTAGGGACTAGCGGGGCTAGCACAGATACGCAGTATTTT.